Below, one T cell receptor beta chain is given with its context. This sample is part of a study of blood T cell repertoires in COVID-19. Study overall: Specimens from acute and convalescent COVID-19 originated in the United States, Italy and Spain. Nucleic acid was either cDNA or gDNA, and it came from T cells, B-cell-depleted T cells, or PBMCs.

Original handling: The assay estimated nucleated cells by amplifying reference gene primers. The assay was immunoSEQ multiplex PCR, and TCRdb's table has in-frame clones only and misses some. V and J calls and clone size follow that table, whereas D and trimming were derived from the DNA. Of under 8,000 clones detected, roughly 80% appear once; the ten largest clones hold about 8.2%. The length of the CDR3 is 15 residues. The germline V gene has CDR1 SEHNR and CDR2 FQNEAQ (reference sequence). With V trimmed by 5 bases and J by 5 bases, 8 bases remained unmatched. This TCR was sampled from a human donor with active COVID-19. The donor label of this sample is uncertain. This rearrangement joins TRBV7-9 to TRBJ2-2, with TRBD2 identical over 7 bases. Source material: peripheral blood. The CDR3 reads CASSPIWTSTGELFF. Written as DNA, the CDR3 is TGTGCCAGCAGCCCGATTTGGACTAGTACCGGGGAGCTGTTTTTT.